This TCR beta chain emerged from a study of Graves' ophthalmopathy and Graves' hyperthyroidism. Overall study results and limits: Blood contained most expanded thyroid clonotypes exceeding 0.001 frequency.

The sample holds many counts of this clonotype. Its target is unknown. The length of the CDR3 is 15 residues. The germline V gene has CDR1 MDHEN and CDR2 SYDVKM. V lost 5 bases and J lost 1; bases outside the gene matches: 3. Beta-chain TCR CDR3 regions were amplified from RNA transcripts. In the first round, RT-PCR was carried out with HTBI primers, and a multiplex PCR formed the second round. Using its own MiXCR run on the multiplex PCR reads, TCRdb lists one record per CDR3 protein. The table shows some 520,000 distinct CDR3 sequences, with about 15% occurring only once. The sample consisted of blood. This clonotype originated in a woman in her thirties with Graves' ophthalmopathy. V is TRBV28 and J is TRBJ2-5; 11 bases agree with TRBD2. The CDR3 bases are TGTGCCAGCAGTGTCGGGACTAGCGGCCAAGAGACCCAGTACTTC. It specifies CASSVGTSGQETQYF.